This T cell receptor beta chain was sequenced during a study of graft-versus-host responses after intestinal transplantation. At the level of the study: Grafts were multivisceral, liver-intestinal, or isolated intestinal.

Study-wide findings and caveats: Individuals who had graft-donor T cell macrochimerism had allografts that showed high graft-versus-host to host-versus-graft clonal ratios. Early post-transplant falls in HvG clones accompanied the peak levels of circulating GvH clones.

This clone came up once. Its specificity is unknown. Repertoires were generated with immunoSEQ multiplex PCR, while TCRdb's copy carries only in-frame clones and drops some. The sample carries around 25,000 clones, about 80% recorded once. This material consisted of unstimulated CD4+ T cells sorted from spleen or lymph node cells, taken before intestinal transplant. This sequence originates from a human donor who received an intestinal transplant.

The CDR3 reads CAIGVSGDNEQFF. CDR3 coding DNA: TGTGCCATCGGGGTTAGCGGAGACAATGAGCAGTTCTTC. The chain uses TRBV10-3 and TRBJ2-1, with D perhaps matching TRBD2 (6 bases). Between the trimmed V and J ends, which lost 8 bases and 5 bases, there was a span of 13 bases. Germline V gene sequence: CDR1 ENHRY, CDR2 SYGVKD. The CDR3 length is 13 residues.